The source of this TCR beta chain is a study of cytotoxic CD8 clonotypes in ibrutinib-treated CLL. About the research overall: Response was recorded as partial in 24 patients and complete in 2; at median approximately 65 months, 14 remained remitted and about 12 had progressed. Notes on the study in general: Progressing patients had sampling times that differed from those of sustained-remission patients. Clonality increased at ibrutinib response, then returned toward baseline at progression.

Profiled with immunoSEQ multiplex PCR; TCRdb holds only in-frame clones, not every one. The repertoire holds approximately 350,000 clones, roughly two thirds seen once, with approximately 6% in the top ten. Per germline, CDR1 MNHNY and CDR2 SVGAGI (reference sequence). With 5 bases removed from V and 3 bases from J, the gap between germline ends came to 11 bases. The CDR3 length is 13 residues. Concerning this clone itself: Its antigen is not known.

This chain joins TRBV6-6 and TRBJ2-7; D may be TRBD2 (5 bases). Sample: PBMCs, taken after 36 months of ibrutinib treatment. The receptor's source is a human donor with chronic lymphocytic leukemia. In DNA form, the CDR3 reads TGTGCCAGCAGTACCCCGGGAATCTACGAGCAGTACTTC. Encoded protein: CASSTPGIYEQYF.